Listed below are T cell receptor beta chains from one sample, sequenced in a study of shared clonotypes between healthy human individuals. Here immunoSEQ multiplex PCR was the method, and the copy in TCRdb shows in-frame clones only, minus some. Of about 490,000 clones in the sample, about 82% were seen once. The source material was PBMCs. These receptors originate from a middle-aged woman in good health. Some clones in this sample may be carry-over from other donors' samples. The CDR3 runs from the conserved cysteine through the conserved F or W. Fields, in order: clone size, J gene, D gene, V gene, CDR3 protein, CDR3 DNA. A D gene is named only where the DNA matches it firmly. Part of the rows lack a size; the others show once, few, many or a class for expanded clones.

. | TRBJ1-5 | . | TRBV7-2 | CASSLDGGHSNQPQHF | TGTGCCAGCAGCTTAGATGGCGGACATAGCAATCAGCCCCAGCATTTT
. | TRBJ2-3 | TRBD2 | TRBV6-5 | CASSRSGSTDTQYF | TGTGCCAGCAGCCGTAGCGGGAGCACAGATACGCAGTATTTT
. | TRBJ2-7 | TRBD2 | TRBV5-5 | CASSLEAGVGEQYF | TGTGCCAGCAGCTTGGAAGCGGGAGTCGGAGAGCAGTACTTC
. | TRBJ1-1 | . | TRBV19 | CASSITGARTEAFF | TGTGCCAGTAGTATCACCGGGGCGCGAACTGAAGCTTTCTTT
. | TRBJ2-7 | TRBD1 | TRBV5-1 | CASSLQGARSYEQYF | TGCGCCAGCAGCTTGCAGGGGGCGCGATCCTACGAGCAGTACTTC
. | TRBJ2-5 | TRBD2 | TRBV7-2 | CASSRGGGDQETQYF | TGTGCCAGCAGCCGGGGGGGAGGAGACCAAGAGACCCAGTACTTC
. | TRBJ2-7 | . | TRBV2 | CASSGSGGPYEQYF | TGTGCCAGCAGCGGTAGTGGGGGCCCCTACGAGCAGTACTTC
. | TRBJ2-3 | . | TRBV19 | CASSDSLATDTQYF | TGTGCCAGTTCGGACTCCTTGGCCACAGATACGCAGTATTTT
. | TRBJ2-2 | . | TRBV18 | CASSPPGGPNTGELFF | TGTGCCAGCTCACCCCCAGGGGGGCCAAACACCGGGGAGCTGTTTTTT
. | TRBJ2-2 | . | TRBV15 | CATSRNRAGTGELFF | TGTGCCACCAGCCGGAACAGGGCTGGGACCGGGGAGCTGTTTTTT
. | TRBJ1-6 | . | TRBV11-2 | CASSLTGPSSPLHF | TGTGCCAGCAGCTTAACGGGGCCCTCGTCACCCCTCCACTTT
. | TRBJ1-6 | . | TRBV30 | CAWLVDSPLHF | TGTGCCTGGCTAGTGGATTCACCCCTCCACTTT
few | TRBJ2-7 | . | TRBV11-2 | CASSTWTAQLGEQYF | TGTGCCAGCAGCACTTGGACAGCCCAGTTGGGCGAGCAGTACTTC
few | TRBJ1-2 | . | TRBV5-6 | CASSLGTQLYGYTF | TGTGCCAGCAGCTTGGGGACACAACTCTATGGCTACACCTTC
few | TRBJ2-1 | TRBD2 | TRBV6-1 | CASSEFVLAGATYNEQFF | TGTGCCAGCAGTGAATTTGTCCTAGCGGGAGCCACGTACAATGAGCAGTTCTTC
few | TRBJ1-5 | TRBD1 | TRBV30 | CAARTGVSNQPQHF | TGTGCCGCCCGGACAGGGGTCAGCAATCAGCCCCAGCATTTT
. | TRBJ2-7 | TRBD1 | TRBV7-6 | CASSQGTGRYEQYF | TGTGCCAGCAGCCAGGGGACAGGGCGGTACGAGCAGTACTTC
. | TRBJ2-7 | . | TRBV10-3 | CAISEFATQGAGFSYEQYF | TGTGCCATCAGTGAGTTTGCAACGCAAGGTGCGGGCTTTTCCTACGAGCAGTACTTC
few | TRBJ1-5 | . | TRBV2 | CASSAGERRQPQHF | TGTGCCAGCAGTGCGGGGGAGCGACGCCAGCCCCAGCATTTT
many | TRBJ1-1 | TRBD1 | TRBV6-5 | CASSYSDRRRTEAFF | TGTGCCAGCAGTTACTCGGACAGGAGGCGCACTGAAGCTTTCTTT
. | TRBJ2-1 | TRBD2 | TRBV19 | CASSVLAGGIDEQFF | TGTGCCAGTAGTGTTCTAGCGGGAGGGATAGATGAGCAGTTCTTC
. | TRBJ2-1 | TRBD1 | TRBV19 | CASSPRTDRDVFF | TGTGCCAGTAGTCCCCGTACGGACAGGGATGTGTTCTTC
. | TRBJ1-2 | . | TRBV5-4 | CASSLGGGYGYTF | TGTGCCAGCAGCTTGGGAGGCGGCTATGGCTACACCTTC
many | TRBJ1-1 | . | TRBV29-1 | CSVEATGRAFF | TGCAGCGTTGAAGCTACGGGGAGAGCTTTCTTT
few | TRBJ2-2 | . | TRBV2 | CASSESGVTGELFF | TGTGCCAGCAGTGAATCCGGGGTCACCGGGGAGCTGTTTTTT
. | TRBJ1-2 | . | TRBV29-1 | CSVENQLYGYTF | TGCAGCGTTGAAAACCAGTTATATGGCTACACCTTC
once | TRBJ2-7 | TRBD2 | TRBV2 | CASSATSGAYEQYF | TGTGCCAGCAGTGCCACTAGCGGGGCCTACGAGCAGTACTTC
. | TRBJ2-5 | . | TRBV19 | CASSIRTGRQETQYF | TGTGCCAGTAGTATTCGAACGGGACGCCAAGAGACCCAGTACTTC
. | TRBJ2-3 | TRBD1 | TRBV11-3 | CASSLDRDTDTQYF | TGTGCCAGCAGCCTGGACAGGGACACAGATACGCAGTATTTT
few | TRBJ2-6 | . | TRBV18 | CASSPPGGGSGANVLTF | TGTGCCAGCTCACCACCAGGGGGAGGCTCTGGGGCCAACGTCCTGACTTTC
. | TRBJ1-1 | . | TRBV10-3 | CAIRTTSAGTEAFF | TGTGCCATACGGACAACATCGGCGGGCACTGAAGCTTTCTTT
. | TRBJ1-4 | . | TRBV2 | CASRQEATNEKLFF | TGTGCCAGCAGGCAAGAGGCTACTAATGAAAAACTGTTTTTT
. | TRBJ2-1 | . | TRBV7-8 | CASSSTGENEQFF | TGTGCCAGCAGCTCCACGGGGGAAAATGAGCAGTTCTTC
. | TRBJ2-5 | . | TRBV18 | CASSPDAEETQYF | TGTGCCAGCTCACCAGACGCGGAAGAGACCCAGTACTTC
. | TRBJ2-1 | TRBD2 | TRBV2 | CASREASGSSYNEQFF | TGTGCCAGCAGGGAGGCCAGCGGGAGCAGCTACAATGAGCAGTTCTTC
. | TRBJ2-7 | . | TRBV7-8 | CASSSLRYSLYEQYF | TGTGCCAGCAGTTCCCTCCGCTACTCACTCTACGAGCAGTACTTC
. | TRBJ1-5 | . | TRBV6-1 | CASSRNQPQHF | TGTGCCAGCAGCCGGAATCAGCCCCAGCATTTT
. | TRBJ2-7 | . | TRBV2 | CASNKGFEQYF | TGTGCCAGCAATAAGGGCTTCGAGCAGTACTTC